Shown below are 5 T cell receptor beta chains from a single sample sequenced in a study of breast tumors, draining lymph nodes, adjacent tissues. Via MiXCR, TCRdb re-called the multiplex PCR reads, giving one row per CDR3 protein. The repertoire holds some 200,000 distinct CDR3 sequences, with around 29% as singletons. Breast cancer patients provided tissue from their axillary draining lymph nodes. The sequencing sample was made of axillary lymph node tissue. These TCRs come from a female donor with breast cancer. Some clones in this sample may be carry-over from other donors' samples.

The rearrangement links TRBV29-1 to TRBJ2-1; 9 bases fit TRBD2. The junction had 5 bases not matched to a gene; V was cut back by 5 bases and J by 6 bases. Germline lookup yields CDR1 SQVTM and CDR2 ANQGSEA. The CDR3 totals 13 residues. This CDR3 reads CSVPPTSGNEQFF. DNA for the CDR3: TGCAGCGTTCCTCCGACTAGCGGCAATGAGCAGTTCTTC.

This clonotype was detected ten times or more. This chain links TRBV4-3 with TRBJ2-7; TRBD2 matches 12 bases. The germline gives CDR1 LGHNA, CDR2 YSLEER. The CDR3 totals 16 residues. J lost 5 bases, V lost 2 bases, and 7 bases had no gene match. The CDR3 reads CASSQSGLAGINEQYF. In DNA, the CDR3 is TGCGCCAGCAGCCAATCCGGACTAGCGGGAATCAACGAGCAGTACTTC.

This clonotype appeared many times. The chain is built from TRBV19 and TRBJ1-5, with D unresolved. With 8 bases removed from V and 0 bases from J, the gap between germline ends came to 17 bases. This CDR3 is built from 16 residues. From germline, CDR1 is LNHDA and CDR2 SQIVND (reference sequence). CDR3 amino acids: CASAVGEGYSNQPQHF. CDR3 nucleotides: TGTGCCAGTGCGGTCGGGGAAGGATATAGCAATCAGCCCCAGCATTTT.

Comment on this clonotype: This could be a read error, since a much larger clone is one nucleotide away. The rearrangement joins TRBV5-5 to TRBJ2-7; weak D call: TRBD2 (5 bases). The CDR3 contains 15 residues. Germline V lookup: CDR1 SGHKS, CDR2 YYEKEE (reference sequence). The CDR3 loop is CASSAGPGSYYEQCF. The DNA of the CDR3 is TGTGCCAGCAGCGCGGGCCCTGGATCTTACTACGAGCAGTGCTTC.

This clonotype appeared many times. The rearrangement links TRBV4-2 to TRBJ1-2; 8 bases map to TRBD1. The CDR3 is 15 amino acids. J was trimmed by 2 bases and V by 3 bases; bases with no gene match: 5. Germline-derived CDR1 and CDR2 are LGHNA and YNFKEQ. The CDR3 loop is CASSQFGQGNYGYTF. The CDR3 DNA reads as TGTGCCAGCAGCCAGTTCGGACAGGGAAACTATGGCTACACCTTC.